The next 9 T cell receptor beta chains were all read from a single sample in a study of PD-1 blockade in classical Hodgkin lymphoma. Each patient experienced a relapse that followed autologous stem cell transplantation, and brentuximab vedotin exposure varied. Purification of CD4+ T cells from thawed PBMCs was achieved by magnetic negative selection. Using immunoSEQ multiplex PCR, the repertoire was profiled, and TCRdb retains in-frame clones only, with some absent. The profile shows 25,000 to 35,000 clones, about 85% of them singletons. Sequencing used CD4+ T cells from blood, obtained at baseline. These TCRs come from a human donor with classical Hodgkin lymphoma.

The chain has TRBV10-2 and TRBJ2-5, with 7 nucleotides matching TRBD2. The length of the CDR3 is 12 residues. Germline trimming cut 6 bases from V and 5 bases from J; bases unmatched to any gene: 3. Germline V gene lookup returns CDR1 WSHSY and CDR2 SAAADI. This CDR3 reads CASRDGGETQYF. The CDR3 nucleotides read TGCGCCAGCAGGGACGGGGGGGAGACCCAGTACTTC.

The rearrangement links TRBV5-6 to TRBJ2-1; TRBD1 agrees at 8 bases. The CDR3 runs 14 residues. Trimming at V came to 4 bases and at J to 5 bases, leaving 5 bases not matched to a gene. CDR1 and CDR2 from the germline V gene are SGHDT and YYEEEE. The CDR3 loop is CASSARGLHNEQFF. The CDR3 region has the DNA TGTGCCAGCAGCGCCAGGGGGCTCCACAATGAGCAGTTCTTC.

This rearrangement joins TRBV7-4 to TRBJ2-6, with D unresolved. CDR1 is SGHVT and CDR2 is SQSDAQ in the germline V gene. V was shortened by 5 bases and J by 5 bases, with 22 bases between the two germline ends. The CDR3 is made up of 18 amino acids. The CDR3 sequence is CASSQPGSSQSRANVLTF. DNA for the CDR3: TGTGCCAGCAGCCAACCGGGCAGCTCACAAAGTCGGGCCAACGTCCTGACTTTC.

The rearrangement links TRBV30 to TRBJ1-4, with TRBD1 as a possible D gene (5 bases). Trimming removed 6 bases at V and 3 bases at J, with 14 bases between. Germline CDR1 GTSNPN, CDR2 SVGIG (reference sequence). The CDR3 consists of 14 residues. The CDR3 sequence is CACDRDLANEKLFF. The CDR3 DNA reads TGTGCCTGCGACCGGGACTTGGCTAATGAAAAACTGTTTTTT.

This chain links TRBV5-1 with TRBJ2-3; 8 nucleotides agree with TRBD1. The CDR3 is 15 residues long. Looked up from germline, CDR1 is SGHRS and CDR2 is YFSETQ. V shed 0 bases and J 5 bases; nucleotides not matched to a gene: 5. The CDR3: CASSLGQGYGDTQYF. In DNA form, the CDR3 reads TGCGCCAGCAGCTTGGGACAGGGGTATGGAGATACGCAGTATTTT.

The CDR3 nucleotides read TGTGCCAGCAGCTCTGCTAGCGGGAGCCTTTTCGAGCAGTACTTC. This translates into CASSSASGSLFEQYF. This rearrangement joins TRBV7-6 to TRBJ2-7; 10 positions agree with TRBD2. V was clipped by 4 bases and J by 6 bases; unmatched bases: 9. The CDR3 has 15 residues. CDR1 SGHVS and CDR2 FNYEAQ come from the germline V gene.

This clone was picked up a small number of times. This chain joins TRBV6-1 and TRBJ1-3; no definite D call. The CDR3 is 13 amino acids. CDR1 and CDR2 (germline): MNHNS, SASEGT. Trimming left V 7 bases short and J 4 bases short, with 11 bases between. CDR3 sequence reads: CASKEGSGNTIYF. CDR3 bases: TGTGCCAGCAAGGAAGGTTCCGGAAACACCATATATTTT.

V gene TRBV18 combines with J gene TRBJ2-2, with 12 bases that match TRBD1. There are 18 residues in the CDR3. Germline V gene data show CDR1 as KGHSH and CDR2 as LQKENI. V gave up 7 bases and J gave up 1 base; unmatched junction bases: 10. CDR3 amino acids: CASCPGQGASLNTGELFF. For the CDR3, the DNA is TGTGCCAGCTGCCCGGGACAGGGGGCGTCCCTGAACACCGGGGAGCTGTTTTTT.

The genes are TRBV25-1 and TRBJ1-4, with no clear D. V lost 0 bases to trimming and J lost 6 bases, with 14 bases between them. Germline V gene lookup returns CDR1 MGHDK and CDR2 SYGVNS. The length of the CDR3 is 16 residues. CDR3 residues: CASSEYMGVGDEKLFF. The CDR3 DNA reads as TGTGCCAGCAGTGAATATATGGGCGTCGGCGATGAAAAACTGTTTTTT.